This T cell receptor beta chain comes out of a study of T cells in localized non-small cell lung cancer (dated by TCRdb to 2018 to 2021). Notes on the research overall: The study analyzed T cell repertoires of about 230 early-stage NSCLC patients, comparing tumors and uninvolved tumor-adjacent lungs. NSCLC patients had a mean age of around 66 years, and 129 were male and around 110 female. All 250 or so NSCLC patients in the cohort were treatment-naive and had localized lung tumors that were resected. Broad study findings and their caveats: Because multi-region sequencing of the tumors was not done, intratumor heterogeneity could not be ruled out. Uninvolved tumor-adjacent lung showed the highest T cell clonality, higher than tumor, which suggests more focused antigenic responses in the uninvolved tumor-adjacent lung. Of the top 100 tumor clones, a median of approximately 60 were detected in paired uninvolved adjacent lung; approximately 30 were also among that lung's top 100. Because the study design was exploratory, TCR variables were selected using unadjusted p-values without false-discovery rate correction. Longer overall survival was associated with higher blood T cell density, whereas shorter survival was associated with higher adjacent-lung clonality.

TCR beta CDR3 regions were sequenced from DNA using the immunoSEQ Assay. In the authors' own workflow: To compute T cell density, TCR beta template counts were normalized to usable DNA, which was estimated by amplifying housekeeping genes. Richness was estimated with the preseqR package, extrapolating to 400,000 templates for PBMC samples and 120,000 templates for tissue samples. Clonality was defined as one minus Pielou's evenness. Tissue-enriched TCRs were identified through differential abundance testing performed on productive amino-acid clonotypes, with a minimum total count of 5 and an alpha of 0.1. The Jaccard Index and the Morisita Overlap Index were used to quantify repertoire overlap between compartments. GLIPH grouped TCR beta CDR3s together with public tetramer-defined viral CDR3s, and a viral motif had to include at least three viral sequences and also show V-gene enrichment. TCRdb obtained this table from immuneACCESS and retained in-frame rearrangements with V and J assigned. These tables miss some clones; where compared with another copy, unresolved V genes account for less than half of the shortfall, and the remainder is unexplained. Clonal size and the V and J genes are those of that table, whereas D and trimming came from the DNA. The sample profile shows approximately 54,000 clones; around 86% of them were found once. The leading ten clones occupy just under 20% of the sample.

At diagnosis, tumor, uninvolved tumor-adjacent lung and peripheral blood were collected and then preserved as a mix of FFPE and fresh-frozen material. For TCR repertoire profiling, the blood samples were analyzed as peripheral blood mononuclear cells. Comment on this clone: No cognate antigen has been identified for it. No base-level quality is on record; no much larger clone is a single base apart.

The CDR3 spans 15 residues, from the cysteine through the phenylalanine. CDR3 DNA only is kept here, 45 bases in frame from base 1. As encoded in the germline V gene, CDR1 is SGHTA while CDR2 is FQGNSA. The V and J ends are trimmed by 8 bases and 0 bases, leaving 11 bases between them. The chain is assembled from TRBV7-2 and TRBJ1-6; the D segment could be TRBD1, given 5 matching bases. This TCR was sampled from a female donor aged 60 or older with stage II squamous cell lung carcinoma. The input for sequencing was peripheral blood, taken before any cancer treatment. The sequence in DNA is TGTGCCAGCGGGGGACTCAACTCCTATAATTCACCCCTCCACTTT. This translates into CASGGLNSYNSPLHF.